Each of the 18 T cell receptor beta chains below was sequenced from the same sample in a study of T-cell reconstitution after alpha-beta-depleted transplantation in children. A TCRbeta library incorporating unique molecular identifiers was prepared. TCRdb reanalysed the PCR reads using MiXCR and keeps one entry per CDR3 protein. The table has approximately 350,000 distinct CDR3 sequences, around a tenth seen once; the top ten hold 2% to 3%. This material consisted of PBMCs from the stem cell graft donor, taken from the stem cell graft. The receptors here all came from a human donor who donated a stem cell graft to a child with acute lymphoblastic leukemia.

This clonotype was recorded a few times. The chain employs TRBV3-1 and TRBJ2-1; 9 bases are shared with TRBD2. Germline trimming cut 0 bases from V and 8 bases from J; bases unmatched to any gene: 17. Looked up from germline, CDR1 is LGHDT and CDR2 is YNNKEL (reference sequence). The CDR3 loop spans 19 amino acids. In DNA form, the CDR3 reads TGTGCCAGCAGCCAAGAGTGGCTAGCGGGACCCTTATACTTGGATGAGCAGTTCTTC. Its translation: CASSQEWLAGPLYLDEQFF.

This clonotype was seen at least ten times. The chain has TRBV20-1 and TRBJ2-2, with a weak D call TRBD2 (5 bases). The germline V gene encodes CDR1 DFQATT and CDR2 SNEGSKA (reference sequence). V lost 6 bases to trimming and J lost 1 base, with 15 bases between them. CDR3 length: 15 amino acids. The CDR3 protein is CSALSSSRNTGELFF. Here the CDR3 DNA reads TGCAGTGCCCTTTCGTCTAGCAGGAACACCGGGGAGCTGTTTTTT.

This clonotype was found once. For the CDR3, the DNA is TGTGCCAGAAGCTCCTCTGGGGAGCAGTTCTTC. Protein sequence: CARSSSGEQFF. The rearrangement joins TRBV5-3 to TRBJ2-1; D call uncertain. TRBV5-3 falls under the ORF class, with uncertain function. V was trimmed by 3 bases and J by 10 bases, leaving 8 bases between them. This CDR3 comprises 11 residues.

This clonotype has a count of ten or more. The chain recombines TRBV6-2 or TRBV6-3 with TRBJ1-2, with TRBD1 as a possible D gene (6 bases). The CDR3 length is 17 residues. Deletions cut 2 bases from V and 4 bases from J, with 20 bases between. Germline assignment: CDR1 MNHEY and CDR2 SVGEGT. The CDR3 region is CASSYEEGGMQRYGYTF. CDR3 bases: TGTGCCAGCAGTTACGAAGAGGGGGGGATGCAGCGCTATGGCTACACCTTC.

This clonotype showed up just a few times. The chain employs TRBV12-3 or TRBV12-4 and TRBJ1-2; 9 bases are a match to TRBD1. Trimming removed 5 bases from V and 4 bases from J; junction bases left unmatched: 11. The CDR3 contains 16 residues. The CDR3 sequence is CASSTGQGFSLYGYTF. DNA for the CDR3: TGTGCCAGCAGTACGGGACAGGGTTTCTCCCTCTATGGCTACACCTTC.

The table lists this clonotype with many counts. The chain employs TRBV24-1 and TRBJ2-3; a possible D gene is TRBD2 (6 bases). V was trimmed by 1 base and J by 0 bases, leaving 7 bases between them. The CDR3 is 15 amino acids. Germline CDR1 is KGHDR and CDR2 is SFDVKD. The CDR3 region has the DNA TGTGCCACCAGTGATTTTGCGGGAAGCACAGATACGCAGTATTTT. Its translation is CATSDFAGSTDTQYF.

The V gene is TRBV12-3 or TRBV12-4, the J gene TRBJ2-5; the match to TRBD1 covers 7 bases. The CDR3 contains 14 residues. V lost 7 bases and J lost 5; bases outside the gene matches: 10. The CDR3 DNA reads as TGTGCCAGCACCCGATACCAGACAGGGGAGACCCAGTACTTC. This encodes CASTRYQTGETQYF.

This clonotype was seen more than once but under ten times. V gene TRBV5-1 combines with J gene TRBJ2-5; TRBD2 matches at 9 bases. Germline CDR1 and CDR2: SGHRS and YFSETQ. V gave up 6 bases and J gave up 3 bases; unmatched junction bases: 9. CDR3 length: 15 amino acids. CDR3 sequence reads: CASNPAGGLKETQYF. The CDR3 DNA reads TGCGCCAGCAACCCAGCGGGAGGCCTGAAAGAGACCCAGTACTTC.

The chain has TRBV28 and TRBJ2-1; a possible D gene is TRBD2 (7 bases). V lost 5 bases and J 7 bases, leaving 18 bases between the germline ends. Germline values: CDR1 MDHEN, CDR2 SYDVKM. The CDR3 is made up of 15 amino acids. This CDR3 reads CASSQGGGAANEQFF. CDR3 nucleotide sequence: TGTGCCAGCAGTCAAGGGGGGGGCGCGGCTAATGAGCAGTTCTTC.

J is TRBJ2-3 and V is TRBV20-1; D remains ambiguous. Between the trimmed V and J ends, which lost 0 bases and 3 bases, there was a span of 13 bases. The CDR3 contains 15 residues. Germline V lookup: CDR1 DFQATT, CDR2 SNEGSKA (reference sequence). Here the CDR3 DNA reads TGCAGTGCTAGAGATCTCGAAACAACGACAGATACGCAGTATTTT. Its translation: CSARDLETTTDTQYF.

The gene calls are TRBV30 and TRBJ2-4; TRBD2 aligns across 7 bases. The V segment lost 0 bases and the J segment 8 bases; nucleotides outside the gene matches: 10. This CDR3 has 15 amino acids. Germline V gene sequence: CDR1 GTSNPN, CDR2 SVGIG (reference sequence). The CDR3 nucleotides read TGTGCCTGGAGTGTGGGGGGAGGCGGGAGTGACATTCAGTACTTC. Translating gives CAWSVGGGGSDIQYF.

The V and J genes are TRBV2 and TRBJ1-1; 9 bases fit TRBD1. V trimming: 6 bases; J trimming: 3 bases; junction bases outside the gene matches: 5. This CDR3 has 14 amino acids. Germline-derived CDR1 and CDR2 are SNHLY and FYNNEI. The CDR3 here is CASRAGTGYTEAFF. The DNA for the CDR3 is TGTGCCAGCAGGGCCGGGACAGGGTACACTGAAGCTTTCTTT.

This chain joins TRBV19 and TRBJ2-7; 7 nucleotides match TRBD2. Per the germline V gene, CDR1 is LNHDA and CDR2 is SQIVND (reference sequence). The CDR3 contains 15 residues. After removal of 3 bases from V and 0 bases from J, the junction contained 5 bases not matched to a gene. Here the CDR3 DNA reads TGTGCCAGTAGTATCGCGGGAGCCGACTCCTACGAGCAGTACTTC. Amino acids: CASSIAGADSYEQYF. Looking up the rest from reference TRBV19 and TRBJ2-7 gives the full variable domain: DGGITQSPKYLFRKEGQNVTLSCEQNLNHDAMYWYRQDPGQGLRLIYYSQIVNDFQKGDIAEGYSVSREKKESFPLTVTSAQKNPTAFYLCASSIAGADSYEQYFGPGTRLTVT.

This clonotype was detected ten times or more. The CDR3 DNA reads as TGTGCCAGCAGCTCCGGACAGGGGGACGAGCAGTACTTC. This gives the protein CASSSGQGDEQYF. The V call is TRBV7-2, the J call TRBJ2-7; 10 bases are shared with TRBD1. V lost 4 bases to trimming and J lost 5 bases; unmatched junction nucleotides: 2. The CDR3 runs to 13 residues. Germline CDR1 and CDR2: SGHTA and FQGNSA.

The chain carries TRBV7-9 and TRBJ2-5; a weak D match, TRBD2 (6 bases). Looked up from germline, CDR1 is SEHNR and CDR2 is FQNEAQ (reference sequence). V dropped 4 bases and J dropped 2 bases, with 14 bases sitting between them. The CDR3 runs 15 residues. The CDR3 coding sequence is TGTGCCAGCAGCTCCCCCACCGGGAGACAAGAGACCCAGTACTTC. Translating it yields CASSSPTGRQETQYF.

This clonotype was detected a few times. V usage is TRBV12-3 or TRBV12-4 and J usage is TRBJ2-1; 8 bases line up with TRBD2. The CDR3 loop spans 13 amino acids. The junction had 7 bases not matched to a gene; V was cut back by 5 bases and J by 10 bases. CDR3 coding DNA: TGTGCCAGCAGTACCGGGACTAGAGGGGAGCAGTTCTTC. This sequence encodes CASSTGTRGEQFF.

This clonotype occurred many times. The chain joins TRBV18 to TRBJ2-7; a possible D gene is TRBD2 (6 bases). Germline-derived CDR1 and CDR2 are KGHSH and LQKENI. The germline V and J ends were trimmed by 6 bases and 1 base, with 10 bases remaining between them. CDR3 length equals 13 residues. The CDR3 reads CASSSGDSYEQYF. The CDR3 coding sequence is TGTGCCAGCTCGTCGGGGGATTCCTACGAGCAGTACTTC. Drawing the rest from reference TRBV18 and TRBJ2-7, the complete variable domain is NAGVMQNPRHLVRRRGQEARLRCSPMKGHSHVYWYRQLPEEGLKFMVYLQKENIIDESGMPKERFSAEFPKEGPSILRIQQVVRGDSAAYFCASSSGDSYEQYFGPGTRLTVT.

The rearrangement uses TRBV7-3 and TRBJ2-1; TRBD1 matches 10 bases. The trim removed 6 bases at V and 3 bases at J, leaving 2 bases unmatched. Germline V lookup: CDR1 SGHTA, CDR2 FQGTGA. The CDR3 is 14 amino acids. The CDR3 DNA is TGTGCCAGCAGTCGGGACAGGGGCTACAATGAGCAGTTCTTC. This gives the protein CASSRDRGYNEQFF.